The sequence of this T cell receptor (beta chain) was determined in a study of CD8 T cells in ankylosing spondylitis (dated 2017 in TCRdb). About the investigation overall: To find TCR variants linked to disease, the study profiled T cell receptor beta repertoires in ankylosing spondylitis patients and healthy donors. The full study cohort was made up of 20 to 25 ankylosing spondylitis patients and 108 healthy donors. Peripheral blood samples were taken, and synovial fluid was additionally collected from ankylosing spondylitis patients.

The sample holds many counts of this clonotype. It lacks a known antigen. Base qualities are not recorded, but no much larger clone differs from it by a single base. The run used an Illumina HiSeq 2500. Quantitative 5'-RACE with molecular barcodes was used to prepare TCR beta libraries. The original pipeline was this. To identify disease-linked TCR variants, a new computational method was used, one built on a probabilistic model of VDJ rearrangement. TCRdb applied fastp at Q25 and MiXCR to the public reads, then kept only in-frame beta chains. Rows are unified per CDR3 protein, each entry keeping the most common DNA and genes. The V and J calls were determined by TCRdb, not by the authors. This sample gives some 52,000 distinct CDR3 sequences in total; roughly 7.4% of them show up just once. About 8.9% of the sample goes to the ten largest clones. General findings and caveats noted by the study authors: The disease-linked clones showed a CD8+ phenotype and occurred at relatively low frequencies in peripheral blood. Some TCR beta motif variants had previously been reported in synovial fluid and blood of reactive arthritis patients, which suggested common disease-initiation mechanisms. The disease-linked clones were reported to be significantly enriched in matched synovial fluid samples from ankylosing spondylitis patients. A TCR beta motif of 8 or 9 highly homologous amino acid variants appeared characteristic of blood from ankylosing spondylitis patients.

The material sequenced was blood, either unsorted or a sorted T cell fraction (not recorded which). The origin of this receptor is a female donor with ankylosing spondylitis or in good health (not recorded which).

DNA sequence: TGTGCCACCAGCATGCAGGGGGATTACAATGAGCAGTTCTTC. It translates as CATSMQGDYNEQFF. The sequence is built from TRBV15 and TRBJ2-1, and TRBD1 aligns with 7 junction nucleotides. V ends up 4 bases short and J 4 bases short, with an unmatched junction base count of 4. Taken from cysteine to phenylalanine, the CDR3 has 14 residues. Only the CDR3 DNA stays, 42 bases, in frame from base 1. As encoded in the germline V gene (reference sequence), CDR1 is LNHNV while CDR2 is YYDKDF.